The present T cell receptor (beta chain) was sequenced within a study of T cells in Graves' hyperthyroidism and ophthalmopathy. This clonotype was detected a few times. What it binds is unknown. RNA transcripts served as the template for amplifying TCR beta CDR3 regions. The primer set for the first-round RT-PCR of the TCR CDR3 was HTBI. One entry per CDR3 protein results from TCRdb running MiXCR on the multiplex PCR reads. The table lists approximately 700,000 distinct CDR3 sequences, about a sixth of them singletons. The CDR3 totals 14 residues. The junction had 4 bases not matched to a gene; V was cut back by 1 base and J by 4 bases. The germline V gene has CDR1 LGHDT and CDR2 YNNKEL (reference sequence). Patients aged 18 to 65 with hyperthyroidism were newly diagnosed, with duration under 2 months. Study-wide results and limits: Blood also showed most of the thyroid clonotypes that were expanded above 0.001.

The TCR was taken from a man aged 18 to 30 with Graves' hyperthyroidism. This chain links TRBV3-1 with TRBJ2-7; 7 bases align to TRBD1. The sample was blood. The CDR3 region has the DNA TGTGCCAGCAGCCAAGCCAGACAGGGATACGAGCAGTACTTC. Translating gives CASSQARQGYEQYF.